Sequencing of this T cell receptor (beta chain) was carried out in a study of blood T cell repertoires in COVID-19. Study-level information: PBMCs, B-cell-depleted T cells, or T cells provided the cDNA or gDNA that made up the material.

CDR3 length equals 14 residues. Germline V CDR1 and CDR2: LNHDA, SQIVND (reference sequence). V lost 6 bases and J lost 6, with 15 bases in between. Produced via immunoSEQ multiplex PCR; TCRdb's table is partial and in-frame only. The repertoire holds over 100,000 clones, with roughly 86% as singletons. This sequence joins TRBV19 and TRBJ1-5; a possible D gene is TRBD1 (5 bases). The sample was peripheral blood. This receptor was identified in a man aged 35-49 years with acute or convalescent COVID-19. CDR3 DNA sequence: TGTGCCAGTAGAGACATGGGGCAGGGTCAGCCCCAGCATTTT. Translation: CASRDMGQGQPQHF.